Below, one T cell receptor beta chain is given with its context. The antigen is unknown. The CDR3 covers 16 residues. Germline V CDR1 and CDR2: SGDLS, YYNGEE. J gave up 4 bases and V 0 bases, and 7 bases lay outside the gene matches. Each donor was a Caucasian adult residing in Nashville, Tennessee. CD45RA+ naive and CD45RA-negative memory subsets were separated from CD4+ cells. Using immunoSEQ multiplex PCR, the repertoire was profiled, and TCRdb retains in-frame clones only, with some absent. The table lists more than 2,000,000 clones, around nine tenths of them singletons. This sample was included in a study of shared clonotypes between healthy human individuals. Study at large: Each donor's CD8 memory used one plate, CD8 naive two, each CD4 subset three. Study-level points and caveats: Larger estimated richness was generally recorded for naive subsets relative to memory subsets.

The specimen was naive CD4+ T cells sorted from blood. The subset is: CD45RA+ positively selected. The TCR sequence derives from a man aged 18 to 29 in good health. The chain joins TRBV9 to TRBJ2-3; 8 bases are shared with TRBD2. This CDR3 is CASSVAGRGPPDTQYF. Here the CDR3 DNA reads TGTGCCAGCAGCGTAGCCGGGAGGGGCCCCCCAGATACGCAGTATTTT.